Below are 19 T cell receptor beta chains sequenced from a single sample in a study of blood T cell repertoires in COVID-19. The assay was immunoSEQ multiplex PCR, and TCRdb's table has in-frame clones only and misses some. The repertoire consists of fewer than 700,000 clones, with about 89% occurring once and the leading ten covering less than 9%. The sample comprised peripheral blood. These receptors were collected from a woman aged 45-59 years with COVID-19, enrolled during active disease.

V and J are TRBV10-3 and TRBJ2-7; the D gene is possibly TRBD2 (6 bases). The CDR3 runs 15 residues. Trimming left V 0 bases short and J 1 base short, with 10 bases between. Germline CDR1 and CDR2: ENHRY and SYGVKD. This CDR3 is CAISESYGGSYEQYF. The CDR3 DNA follows: TGTGCCATCAGTGAGTCATATGGGGGGTCCTACGAGCAGTACTTC.

In nucleotides, the CDR3 is TGTGCCAGCAGCTTGGGAGTAAACCCCCTTTATGGCTACACCTTC. This codes for CASSLGVNPLYGYTF. This chain connects TRBV5-6 to TRBJ1-2, with no clear D. Germline CDR1 reads SGHDT; CDR2 reads YYEEEE. The length of the CDR3 is 15 residues. V was trimmed by 0 bases and J by 5 bases, leaving 14 bases between them.

The V gene is TRBV9, the J gene TRBJ1-2; a possible D gene is TRBD1 (6 bases). The V end was cut by 0 bases, the J end by 6 bases, with 12 bases between. The germline gives CDR1 SGDLS, CDR2 YYNGEE. CDR3 length: 14 amino acids. The CDR3: CASSVGTETNGYTF. In nucleotides, the CDR3 is TGTGCCAGCAGCGTAGGGACAGAGACAAATGGCTACACCTTC.

The V and J genes are TRBV9 and TRBJ2-1; 7 bases are shared with TRBD2. With V trimmed by 4 bases and J by 4 bases, 8 bases remained unmatched. Germline V CDR1 and CDR2: SGDLS, YYNGEE. The CDR3 is 15 residues long. This chain's CDR3 is CASSPPSGAYNEQFF. In DNA form, the CDR3 reads TGTGCCAGCAGCCCCCCAAGCGGGGCTTACAATGAGCAGTTCTTC.

This clone was detected only a few times. The rearrangement uses TRBV29-1 and TRBJ1-2; 8 bases are a match to TRBD1. CDR1 is SQVTM, CDR2 ANQGSEA, per germline. This CDR3 is 12 amino acids long. With 6 bases clipped from V and 8 bases from J, the junction kept 8 bases outside the gene matches. The CDR3 region is CSVRQGAIGYTF. The CDR3 DNA reads TGCAGCGTGCGGCAGGGGGCGATCGGCTACACCTTC.

The J gene is TRBJ2-7, the V gene TRBV10-1, with 11 bases lining up with TRBD1. The CDR3 has 13 amino acids. V lost 6 bases and J lost 5; bases outside the gene matches: 3. Germline V gene lookup returns CDR1 WNHNN and CDR2 SYGVQD (reference sequence). The CDR3: CASSPGQGDEQYF. For the CDR3, the DNA is TGCGCCAGCAGCCCGGGACAGGGGGACGAGCAGTACTTC.

The J gene is TRBJ1-1, the V gene TRBV6-1; D is undetermined. The CDR3 is 15 residues long. V gave up 1 base and J gave up 5 bases, with 14 bases separating them. Germline values: CDR1 MNHNS, CDR2 SASEGT. Here the CDR3 DNA reads TGTGCCAGCAGTGAAGAATGGAGGGTGGAGACTGAAGCTTTCTTT. This gives the protein CASSEEWRVETEAFF.

The V gene is TRBV21-1, the J gene TRBJ1-2; the DNA was not used to check the table's D call, TRBD1. TRBV21-1 represents a pseudogene. The CDR3 contains 14 residues. The CDR3, as DNA: TGTGCCAGCAGCAAAGCGCTGACAGGATATGGCTACACCTTC. Translation: CASSKALTGYGYTF.

This clone was recorded only once. The gene calls are TRBV5-1 and TRBJ1-1, with a weak D call TRBD1 (6 bases). CDR1 and CDR2 from the germline V gene are SGHRS and YFSETQ. Trimming left V 0 bases short and J 1 base short, with 10 bases between. This CDR3 has 15 residues. CDR3 region: CASSLGDTSNTEAFF. The CDR3 nucleotides read TGCGCCAGCAGCTTGGGGGACACGTCGAACACTGAAGCTTTCTTT.

The CDR3 DNA reads as TGCAGCGTGAGACAGGGTGGGCCCTACGAGCAGTACTTC. Its translation: CSVRQGGPYEQYF. J is TRBJ2-7 and V is TRBV29-1, with 7 bases lining up with TRBD1. V shed 6 bases, J shed 2 bases, and the junction held 7 bases outside the gene matches. Germline CDR1 is SQVTM and CDR2 is ANQGSEA. The CDR3 loop spans 13 amino acids.

The chain uses TRBV24-1 and TRBJ1-5; TRBD1 aligns across 10 bases. Trimming at V came to 3 bases and at J to 6 bases, leaving 4 bases not matched to a gene. The CDR3 length is 15 residues. Germline V gene data show CDR1 as KGHDR and CDR2 as SFDVKD. The chain's CDR3 is CATSDAGQGVQPQHF. CDR3 DNA: TGTGCCACCAGTGATGCCGGACAGGGGGTTCAGCCCCAGCATTTT.

The chain uses TRBV19 and TRBJ2-1, with 7 bases identical to TRBD1. V lost 5 bases, J lost 5 bases, and 3 bases stayed unmatched. Germline V gene data show CDR1 as LNHDA and CDR2 as SQIVND (reference sequence). The CDR3 is 13 amino acids. The CDR3 DNA reads TGTGCCAGTAGTTGGGGACAGAACAATGAGCAGTTCTTC. Translated, it gives CASSWGQNNEQFF.

The J gene is TRBJ1-2, the V gene TRBV14; 7 nucleotides line up with TRBD1. CDR1 SGHDN and CDR2 FVKESK come from the germline V gene. Trimming removed 4 bases from V and 6 bases from J; junction bases left unmatched: 8. This CDR3 has 14 residues. The DNA for the CDR3 is TGTGCCAGCAGCCCCAGGACAGGTTGGGATGGCTACACCTTC. Translation gives CASSPRTGWDGYTF.

This CDR3 is CASSLDGGRNTEAFF. The CDR3 DNA reads as TGTGCCAGCAGCTTGGATGGGGGCCGGAACACTGAAGCTTTCTTT. The chain uses TRBV5-4 and TRBJ1-1; a possible D gene is TRBD1 (6 bases). V lost 0 bases and J lost 1, with 10 bases in between. The CDR3 loop spans 15 amino acids. Germline CDR1 reads SGHNT; CDR2 reads YYREEE (reference sequence).

The CDR3 DNA reads TGTGCCATCAGGGGGACTAGCGGGGGGCACGATACGCAGTATTTT. This sequence encodes CAIRGTSGGHDTQYF. The gene calls are TRBV10-3 and TRBJ2-3; TRBD2 matches at 15 bases. V lost 6 bases to trimming and J lost 6 bases; unmatched junction nucleotides: 4. Germline CDR1 is ENHRY and CDR2 is SYGVKD. The CDR3 is 15 amino acids.

The chain carries TRBV2 and TRBJ2-1; D ambiguous. Trimming stripped 5 bases from V and 6 bases from J, with 14 bases between. The germline V gene has CDR1 SNHLY and CDR2 FYNNEI. This CDR3 has 14 amino acids. This CDR3 is CASSRQTQGNEQFF. DNA for the CDR3: TGTGCCAGCAGTAGGCAGACTCAAGGCAATGAGCAGTTCTTC. The complete variable domain, with remaining parts taken from reference TRBV2 and TRBJ2-1, reads EPEVTQTPSHQVTQMGQEVILRCVPISNHLYFYWYRQILGQKVEFLVSFYNNEISEKSEIFDDQFSVERPDGSNFTLKIRSTKLEDSAMYFCASSRQTQGNEQFFGPGTRLTVL.

The rearrangement uses TRBV30 and TRBJ2-7; D is undetermined. The V gene lost 3 bases and the J gene lost 5 bases, with 11 bases spanning the gap. The CDR3 totals 12 residues. CDR1 GTSNPN and CDR2 SVGIG come from the germline V gene (reference sequence). This chain's CDR3 is CAWRSQANEQYF. The DNA for the CDR3 is TGTGCCTGGAGGTCGCAGGCCAACGAGCAGTACTTC.

V usage is TRBV18 and J usage is TRBJ1-1; D possibly corresponds to TRBD1 (6 bases). CDR3 size: 19 residues. V shed 4 bases and J shed 1 base, with 25 bases lying between them. The germline gives CDR1 KGHSH, CDR2 LQKENI. Here the CDR3 DNA reads TGTGCCAGCTCACGTCGAACGGGGGGGCCCTTCGGCGAGAACACTGAAGCTTTCTTT. It translates to CASSRRTGGPFGENTEAFF. The complete variable domain, with remaining parts taken from reference TRBV18 and TRBJ1-1, reads NAGVMQNPRHLVRRRGQEARLRCSPMKGHSHVYWYRQLPEEGLKFMVYLQKENIIDESGMPKERFSAEFPKEGPSILRIQQVVRGDSAAYFCASSRRTGGPFGENTEAFFGQGTRLTVV.

The chain couples TRBV19 to TRBJ1-1; D possibly corresponds to TRBD1 (5 bases). From germline, CDR1 is LNHDA and CDR2 SQIVND (reference sequence). CDR3 length: 16 residues. The V end lost 3 bases, the J end lost 0 bases, and 14 bases lay between the germline ends. Written as DNA, the CDR3 is TGTGCCAGTAGTATTATCCGAGGACAAATGAACACTGAAGCTTTCTTT. Translated, it gives CASSIIRGQMNTEAFF.